These 2 T cell receptor beta chains were sequenced from one sample in a study of OX40 agonist ivuxolimab in advanced cancers. Sequencing was performed with immunoSEQ multiplex PCR; in TCRdb, only in-frame clones are kept and a portion is missing. The sample has tens of thousands of clones; roughly 81% are singletons. Sequenced material: CD4+ or CD8+ T cells sorted from blood, taken in a trial of the OX40 agonist ivuxolimab. These TCRs come from an adult with an advanced solid tumor such as melanoma, head and neck, liver or kidney cancer.

This chain joins TRBV2 and TRBJ1-1, with D possibly TRBD1 on 5 matching bases. This CDR3 is built from 14 residues. Trimming removed 6 bases at V and 1 base at J, with 12 bases between. In germline, CDR1 is SNHLY, CDR2 FYNNEI. CDR3 protein: CASRGRVSNTEAFF. In DNA form, the CDR3 reads TGTGCCAGCAGGGGACGGGTTTCGAACACTGAAGCTTTCTTT.

The chain uses TRBV15 and TRBJ2-5; D remains unclear. The CDR3 extends over 13 amino acids. The germline CDR1 and CDR2 sequences are LNHNV and YYDKDF (reference sequence). V lost 1 base and J lost 9, with 12 bases in between. As DNA, the CDR3 is TGTGCCACCAGCAGAGCTGGCCCAACGGCCCAGTACTTC. Translating gives CATSRAGPTAQYF.